One sample yielded the 14 T cell receptor beta chains listed below, sequenced in a study of cytotoxic CD8 clonotypes in ibrutinib-treated CLL. Clones were read by immunoSEQ multiplex PCR, and TCRdb kept only the in-frame ones, dropping some. This table holds over 150,000 clones, approximately 77% found once. This material consisted of PBMCs, taken after 12 months of ibrutinib treatment. Receptor source: a human donor with chronic lymphocytic leukemia.

CDR3 nucleotides: TGTGCCAGCAGCCCGAGCTGGGACCGTCGGGGCGGGGAGCTGTTTTTT. This sequence encodes CASSPSWDRRGGELFF. The gene calls are TRBV11-3 and TRBJ2-2, with D perhaps matching TRBD1 or TRBD2 (5 bases each). Germline V gene sequence: CDR1 SGHNT, CDR2 YENEEA. The length of the CDR3 is 16 residues. V dropped 5 bases and J dropped 7 bases, with 20 bases sitting between them.

This clone turned up a few times. The chain joins TRBV7-8 to TRBJ2-7; maybe TRBD1 (6 bases). This CDR3 comprises 15 residues. Germline values: CDR1 SGHVS, CDR2 FQNEAQ. Trimming cost V 2 bases and J 4 bases, with 15 bases left between them. CDR3 amino acids: CASSLLAGVPYEQYF. CDR3 bases: TGTGCCAGCAGCTTACTGGCAGGGGTCCCGTACGAGCAGTACTTC.

The rearrangement uses TRBV19 and TRBJ1-2; D remains unclear. Germline loops: CDR1 LNHDA, CDR2 SQIVND (reference sequence). V lost 4 bases and J lost 4, with 16 bases in between. The CDR3 runs 15 residues. The CDR3 region has the DNA TGTGCCAGTAGTAGGTCCAGTACCTTCGTCTATGGCTACACCTTC. It is translated as CASSRSSTFVYGYTF.

This clone was recorded once. The J gene is TRBJ2-7, the V gene TRBV28; possible D gene TRBD1, 6 bases. The CDR3 consists of 13 residues. Germline V gene sequence: CDR1 MDHEN, CDR2 SYDVKM. Trimming took 8 bases from V and 1 from J, leaving 12 bases between them. The CDR3 DNA follows: TGTGCCAGCTCGCCAGGGGATTCCTACGAGCAGTACTTC. It codes for CASSPGDSYEQYF.

The chain links TRBV28 to TRBJ1-2; possibly TRBD1 for D (6 bases). The V gene lost 1 base and the J gene lost 5 bases, with 14 bases spanning the gap. Germline V gene sequence: CDR1 MDHEN, CDR2 SYDVKM. CDR3 size: 15 residues. The CDR3 here is CASSLSGAGGYGYTF. CDR3 nucleotide sequence: TGTGCCAGCAGTTTATCAGGGGCGGGAGGGTATGGCTACACCTTC.

This chain uses TRBV21-1 with TRBJ1-6. TRBV21-1 is recorded as a pseudogene. The CDR3 is 12 residues long. The chain's CDR3 is CANPKGGSPLHF. The CDR3 DNA follows: TGTGCCAACCCAAAGGGGGGTTCACCCCTCCACTTT.

This sequence joins TRBV5-3 and TRBJ2-7, with 7 nucleotides matching TRBD1. TRBV5-3 is known as an ORF, though its function is uncertain. The CDR3 extends over 17 amino acids. The ends lost 4 bases at V and 4 bases at J; junction bases unmatched: 17. DNA of the CDR3: TGTGCCAGAAGCCCCGGGACAGATGGTATGAAGTTGTACGAGCAGTACTTC. Amino acid sequence: CARSPGTDGMKLYEQYF.

This chain uses TRBV19 with TRBJ2-3, with D possibly being TRBD1 (6 bases). V was cut by 4 bases and J by 0 bases, with 8 bases left in between. The CDR3 runs to 14 residues. Germline CDR1 reads LNHDA; CDR2 reads SQIVND (reference sequence). In nucleotides, the CDR3 is TGTGCCAGTAGTAACAGGGCCAGCACAGATACGCAGTATTTT. It encodes CASSNRASTDTQYF. The full variable domain, rest sourced from reference TRBV19 and TRBJ2-3, is DGGITQSPKYLFRKEGQNVTLSCEQNLNHDAMYWYRQDPGQGLRLIYYSQIVNDFQKGDIAEGYSVSREKKESFPLTVTSAQKNPTAFYLCASSNRASTDTQYFGPGTRLTVL.

The chain employs TRBV28 and TRBJ1-2; D is ambiguous. V was trimmed by 1 base and J by 5 bases, leaving 8 bases between them. Germline lookup yields CDR1 MDHEN and CDR2 SYDVKM. The length of the CDR3 is 13 residues. The CDR3 sequence: CASSLYGVYGYTF. The DNA for the CDR3 is TGTGCCAGCAGTTTATACGGGGTTTATGGCTACACCTTC.

The chain combines TRBV28 with TRBJ1-4; weak D call: TRBD1 (6 bases). This CDR3 is built from 16 residues. V gave up 11 bases and J gave up 4 bases, with 23 bases separating them. Germline values: CDR1 MDHEN, CDR2 SYDVKM. CDR3 residues: CASQRGGRPLNEKLFF. The CDR3 nucleotides are TGTGCCTCTCAACGGGGGGGCAGACCCCTTAATGAAAAACTGTTTTTT.

This chain links TRBV19 with TRBJ1-2, with 7 bases identical to TRBD1. CDR3 size: 15 residues. Losses at the gene ends were 5 bases for V and 0 bases for J; bases not matched to a gene: 6. Looked up from germline, CDR1 is LNHDA and CDR2 is SQIVND (reference sequence). The CDR3 region is CASSLGDSSNYGYTF. In DNA form, the CDR3 reads TGTGCCAGTAGTTTGGGGGACAGTTCTAACTATGGCTACACCTTC.

The chain is built from TRBV28 and TRBJ1-3; no firm D call. Per the germline V gene, CDR1 is MDHEN and CDR2 is SYDVKM. The CDR3 consists of 16 residues. V shed 2 bases and J shed 0 bases, with 11 bases lying between them. The CDR3 sequence is CASSLGSPNSGNTIYF. The CDR3 region has the DNA TGTGCCAGCAGTTTAGGGTCCCCAAACTCTGGAAACACCATATATTTT.

The CDR3 region is CASSSRQGHSYEQYF. CDR3 nucleotide sequence: TGTGCCAGCAGCTCCCGACAGGGGCACTCCTACGAGCAGTACTTC. This chain joins TRBV5-4 and TRBJ2-7, with 8 bases aligning to TRBD1. This CDR3 is 15 amino acids long. V lost 3 bases, J lost 0 bases, and 5 bases stayed unmatched. CDR1 is SGHNT and CDR2 is YYREEE in the germline V gene (reference sequence).

The chain uses TRBV28 and TRBJ2-7; 11 bases line up with TRBD2. Trimming cost V 7 bases and J 4 bases; bases outside gene matches: 9. Germline V gene sequence: CDR1 MDHEN, CDR2 SYDVKM. This CDR3 is 15 amino acids long. CDR3 sequence (DNA): TGTGCCAGCAATACTAGCGGGAGAGGTGGATACGAGCAGTACTTC. Encoded protein: CASNTSGRGGYEQYF.